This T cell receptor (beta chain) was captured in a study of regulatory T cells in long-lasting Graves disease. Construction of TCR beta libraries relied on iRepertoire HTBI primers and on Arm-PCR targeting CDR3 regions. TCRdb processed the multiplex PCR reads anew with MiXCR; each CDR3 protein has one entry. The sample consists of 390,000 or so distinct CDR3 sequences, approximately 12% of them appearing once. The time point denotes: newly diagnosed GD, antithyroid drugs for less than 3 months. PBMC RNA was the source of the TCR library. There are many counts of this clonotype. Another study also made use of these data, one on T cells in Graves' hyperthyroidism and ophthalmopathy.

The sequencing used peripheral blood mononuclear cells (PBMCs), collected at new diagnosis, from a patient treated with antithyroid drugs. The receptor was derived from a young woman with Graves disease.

This CDR3 reads CASSLRDTDTQYF. In DNA form, the CDR3 reads TGCGCCAGCAGCTTGAGAGACACAGATACGCAGTATTTT. The V gene is TRBV5-1, the J gene TRBJ2-3; D remains ambiguous. The CDR3 runs to 13 residues. Deletions cut 1 base from V and 2 bases from J, with 5 bases between. Germline V gene data show CDR1 as SGHRS and CDR2 as YFSETQ.